This TCR beta chain is drawn from a study of regulatory T cells in long-lasting Graves disease. Study-level points and caveats: Newly diagnosed Graves' patients exceeded persistent ones in TCR diversity.

Looked up from germline, CDR1 is SGHRS and CDR2 is YFSETQ. This CDR3 has 19 amino acids. As concerns this clonotype: Its cognate antigen is unknown. With a much larger clone just one base away, this may be a read error.

Building the TCR beta libraries relied on iRepertoire HTBI primers, and CDR3 regions underwent Arm-PCR. TCRdb re-analysed the multiplex PCR reads in MiXCR, keeping a single row per CDR3 protein. The sample lists 250,000 or so distinct CDR3 sequences, about 18% occurring once. Indicated time point: newly diagnosed GD, antithyroid drugs for less than 3 months. Generation of the TCR library employed RNA extracted from PBMCs. The same sample was also studied in work on T cells in Graves' hyperthyroidism and ophthalmopathy. This second report adds: Criteria for exclusion of patients were uncontrolled infection, other autoimmune disease, pregnancy or lactation.

The chain carries TRBV5-1 and TRBJ2-2; 15 bases match TRBD2. The sequencing used peripheral blood mononuclear cells (PBMCs), collected at new diagnosis, from a patient treated with antithyroid drugs. The clonotype comes from a woman aged 25 to 39 with Graves disease. This chain's CDR3 is CASSPGLAGGPRKTGELVF. The CDR3, as DNA: TGTGCCAGCAGCCCCGGACTAGCGGGGGGGCCGAGGAAAACCGGGGAGCTGGTTTTT.